The clone carrying this T cell receptor (beta chain) was picked up many times. Its antigen is undetermined. A second about 6 to 12 cycle PCR used barcoded and J-beta primers. A single record per CDR3 protein comes from TCRdb applying MiXCR to the 5' RACE reads. The sample yields 650,000 to 1,000,000 distinct CDR3 sequences, around 50% seen once. The CDR3 is 14 residues long. The ends were cut back, 6 bases at V and 1 base at J, with 12 bases in the middle. Germline lookup yields CDR1 MNHEY and CDR2 SMNVEV (reference sequence). The data stem from a study of blood T cells in healthy people across ages. Study results and limitations: Unknown donor CMV status possibly confounded expanded clonotype changes.

This receptor was obtained from an elderly man in good health. The J gene is TRBJ2-5, the V gene TRBV27; tentatively, D is TRBD1 or TRBD2 (5 bases each). The source material was blood. DNA of the CDR3: TGTGCCAGCAGCCGCGCTGGGGGCCAAGAGACCCAGTACTTC. As protein: CASSRAGGQETQYF.